The clone carrying this TCR beta chain was detected once. This sample is part of a study of cytomegalovirus exposure and HLA in healthy donors. Study-wide context: In an earlier analysis, 90 million to 120 million unique TCR beta sequences were found from some 200 million T cells.

V lost 3 bases and J 5 bases, leaving 10 bases between the germline ends. Germline V gives CDR1 SEHNR, CDR2 FQNEAQ (reference sequence). CDR3 length: 13 residues. In the PCR, 60 Vbeta and 13 Jbeta primers were used. Method: immunoSEQ multiplex PCR; TCRdb's copy keeps in-frame clones and lacks some. The sample holds about 210,000 clones; roughly 82% are singletons and the top ten take roughly 6%. The chain has TRBV7-9 and TRBJ1-1; unclear D gene. This TCR was recovered from a man aged 35-49 years in good health and CMV-seropositive. Sequenced sample: PBMCs. CDR3: CASSLEGGTEAFF. For the CDR3, the DNA is TGTGCCAGCAGCTTGGAGGGAGGAACTGAAGCTTTCTTT.